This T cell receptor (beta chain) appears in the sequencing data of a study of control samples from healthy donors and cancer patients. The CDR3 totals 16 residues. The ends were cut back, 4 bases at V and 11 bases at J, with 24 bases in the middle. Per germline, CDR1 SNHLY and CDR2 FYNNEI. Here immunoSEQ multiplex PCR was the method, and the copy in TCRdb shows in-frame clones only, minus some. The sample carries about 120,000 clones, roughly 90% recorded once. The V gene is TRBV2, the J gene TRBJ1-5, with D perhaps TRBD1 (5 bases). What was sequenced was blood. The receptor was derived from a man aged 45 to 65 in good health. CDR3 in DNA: TGTGCCAGCAGTGGAGAGGGCAGGGAGGGAATAAGGGCCCAGCATTTT. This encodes CASSGEGREGIRAQHF. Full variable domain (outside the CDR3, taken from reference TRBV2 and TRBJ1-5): EPEVTQTPSHQVTQMGQEVILRCVPISNHLYFYWYRQILGQKVEFLVSFYNNEISEKSEIFDDQFSVERPDGSNFTLKIRSTKLEDSAMYFCASSGEGREGIRAQHFGDGTRLSIL.